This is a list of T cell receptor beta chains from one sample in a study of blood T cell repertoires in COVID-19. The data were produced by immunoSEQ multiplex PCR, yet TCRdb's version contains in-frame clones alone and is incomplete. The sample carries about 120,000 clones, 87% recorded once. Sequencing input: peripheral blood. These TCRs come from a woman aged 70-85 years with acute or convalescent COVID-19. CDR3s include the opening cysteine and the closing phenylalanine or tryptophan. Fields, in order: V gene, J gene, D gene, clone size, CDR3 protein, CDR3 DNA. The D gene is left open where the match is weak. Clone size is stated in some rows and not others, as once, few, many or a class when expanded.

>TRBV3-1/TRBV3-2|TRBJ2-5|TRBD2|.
CASSPGLAGGLDQETQYF
TGTGCCAGCAGCCCGGGACTAGCGGGGGGGCTGGACCAAGAGACCCAGTACTTC
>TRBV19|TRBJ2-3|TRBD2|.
CASSQRRGGRGTDTQYF
TGTGCCAGTAGTCAACGGCGGGGGGGAAGGGGCACAGATACGCAGTATTTT
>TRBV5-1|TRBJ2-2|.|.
CASSLVWTAENTGELFF
TGCGCCAGCAGCTTGGTTTGGACAGCCGAAAACACCGGGGAGCTGTTTTTT
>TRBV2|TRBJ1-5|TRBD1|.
CASTEKDRDQPQHF
TGTGCCAGCACCGAAAAGGACAGGGATCAGCCCCAGCATTTT
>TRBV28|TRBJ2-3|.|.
CASTSGQQGTQYF
TGTGCCAGCACTTCAGGTCAACAGGGTACGCAGTATTTT
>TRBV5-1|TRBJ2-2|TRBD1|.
CASCQDRGHGELFF
TGCGCCTCATGCCAGGACAGGGGGCACGGGGAGCTGTTTTTT
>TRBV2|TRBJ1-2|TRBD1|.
CASNLQGGDYGYTF
TGTGCCAGCAACCTACAGGGGGGCGACTATGGCTACACCTTC
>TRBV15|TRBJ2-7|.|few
CATSRETGPTYEQYF
TGTGCCACCAGCAGAGAAACAGGTCCTACCTACGAGCAGTACTTC
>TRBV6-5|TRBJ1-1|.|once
CASSSFPGVRNTEAFF
TGTGCCAGCAGTTCTTTTCCAGGGGTGAGGAACACTGAAGCTTTCTTT
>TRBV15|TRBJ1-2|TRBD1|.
CATSINPGTGDGYTF
TGTGCCACCAGCATCAACCCCGGGACAGGGGATGGCTACACCTTC
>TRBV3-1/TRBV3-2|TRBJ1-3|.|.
CASSQGAGSGNTIYF
TGTGCCAGCAGCCAAGGGGCGGGCTCTGGAAACACCATATATTTT
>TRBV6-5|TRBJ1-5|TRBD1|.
CASRGDRRSNQPQHF
TGTGCCAGCAGGGGGGACAGACGGAGCAATCAGCCCCAGCATTTT
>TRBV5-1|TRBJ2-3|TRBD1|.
CASSSSQGDTDTQYF
TGCGCCAGCAGCTCATCACAGGGGGACACAGATACGCAGTATTTT
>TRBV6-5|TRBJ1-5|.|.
CASNPDRRMRPQHF
TGTGCCAGCAACCCGGACCGGAGGATGAGGCCCCAGCATTTT
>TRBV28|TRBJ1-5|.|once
CASQDREYQPQHF
TGTGCCAGTCAGGACAGAGAGTATCAGCCCCAGCATTTT
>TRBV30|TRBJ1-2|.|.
CACTQSGYGYTF
TGTGCCTGTACTCAGTCGGGCTATGGCTACACCTTC
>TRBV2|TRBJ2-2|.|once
CASNIRGRQSGELFF
TGTGCCAGCAATATCAGGGGGAGGCAGTCCGGGGAGCTGTTTTTT
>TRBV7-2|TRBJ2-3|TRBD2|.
CASSLLGTSGTDTQYF
TGTGCCAGCAGCCTATTAGGGACTAGCGGAACAGATACGCAGTATTTT
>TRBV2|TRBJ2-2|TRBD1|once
CASSLDRGNTGELFF
TGTGCCAGCAGTCTGGACAGGGGAAACACCGGGGAGCTGTTTTTT